The 26 T cell receptor beta chains below were found in one sample sequenced in a study of technical replicates of blood from a few donors. The assay was immunoSEQ multiplex PCR, and TCRdb's table has in-frame clones only and misses some. The profile covers about 83,000 clones, with just over 90% appearing a single time and about 0.23% taken by the ten largest. The sequencing sample was made of T cells isolated from PBMCs. The receptors stem from a human donor in good health.

The chain couples TRBV5-4 to TRBJ1-1, with no clear D. CDR3 length: 13 residues. V was clipped by 4 bases and J by 7 bases, with 14 bases between them. Germline-derived CDR1 and CDR2 are SGHNT and YYREEE (reference sequence). This chain's CDR3 is CASSHGGLGEAFF. In nucleotides, the CDR3 is TGTGCCAGCAGCCACGGCGGACTTGGTGAAGCTTTCTTT.

The chain uses TRBV18 and TRBJ2-7; 7 bases match TRBD2. Germline assignment: CDR1 KGHSH and CDR2 LQKENI. Trimming took 2 bases from V and 2 from J; bases not matched to a gene: 6. The CDR3 consists of 15 residues. The CDR3, as DNA: TGTGCCAGCTCACCATCGGTTGCGGGGGCCTACGAGCAGTACTTC. It translates to CASSPSVAGAYEQYF.

The CDR3 nucleotides are TGCGCCAGCAGCTTGCCAGGGATCCACGAGCAGTACTTC. Translated, it gives CASSLPGIHEQYF. The V gene is TRBV5-1, the J gene TRBJ2-7, with D tentatively TRBD1 (5 bases). V was cut by 1 base and J by 5 bases, with 10 bases left in between. CDR1 SGHRS and CDR2 YFSETQ come from the germline V gene. The CDR3 runs to 13 residues.

The rearrangement joins TRBV4-1 to TRBJ2-7, with TRBD2 as a possible D gene (5 bases). Germline V gene lookup returns CDR1 MGHRA and CDR2 YSYEKL. There are 14 residues in the CDR3. V lost 0 bases to trimming and J lost 2 bases, with 8 bases between them. The CDR3 protein is CASSQDLGAYEQYF. DNA of the CDR3: TGCGCCAGCAGCCAAGATTTGGGAGCCTACGAGCAGTACTTC.

This clone was recorded once. The gene calls are TRBV7-9 and TRBJ1-5; a possible D gene is TRBD1 (5 bases). The V end was cut by 5 bases, the J end by 11 bases, with 25 bases between. The CDR3 contains 16 residues. CDR1 SEHNR and CDR2 FQNEAQ come from the germline V gene (reference sequence). The CDR3 coding sequence is TGTGCCAGCAGCCCCACCAGGGTAGGGGTGGTGATGACCCAGCATTTT. Its protein is CASSPTRVGVVMTQHF.

The chain combines TRBV6-1 with TRBJ1-2; 7 nucleotides match TRBD1. The CDR3 contains 15 residues. Germline V gene lookup returns CDR1 MNHNS and CDR2 SASEGT. After removal of 2 bases from V and 2 bases from J, the junction contained 5 bases not matched to a gene. The CDR3 DNA is TGTGCCAGCAGTGAACCGGGACAGCTAAACTATGGCTACACCTTC. Its translation: CASSEPGQLNYGYTF.

The chain recombines TRBV5-1 with TRBJ2-1; TRBD2 aligns across 7 bases. J gave up 4 bases and V 2 bases, and 12 bases lay outside the gene matches. The CDR3 has 17 residues. Per germline, CDR1 SGHRS and CDR2 YFSETQ. The chain's CDR3 is CASSLDGRGSRYNEQFF. The CDR3 DNA sequence: TGCGCCAGCAGCTTAGACGGGCGGGGGAGTCGGTACAATGAGCAGTTCTTC.

This clone has just a few counts. This chain connects TRBV5-1 to TRBJ2-7, with 11 bases fitting TRBD2. This CDR3 region has 14 residues. CDR1 is SGHRS and CDR2 is YFSETQ in the germline V gene. Unmatched junction bases numbered 6, after V lost 6 bases and J lost 4 bases. DNA of the CDR3: TGCGCCAGCAACCCGGGACTAGCGGAGTACGAGCAGTACTTC. Protein sequence: CASNPGLAEYEQYF.

V is TRBV15 and J is TRBJ2-5; 10 bases map to TRBD1. J was trimmed by 3 bases and V by 5 bases; bases with no gene match: 3. The length of the CDR3 is 14 residues. Looked up from germline, CDR1 is LNHNV and CDR2 is YYDKDF (reference sequence). CDR3 DNA sequence: TGTGCCACCAGCCGGGACAGGGGTAAAGAGACCCAGTACTTC. Residues: CATSRDRGKETQYF.

The chain combines TRBV2 with TRBJ2-7; 7 bases fit TRBD1. The CDR3 totals 12 residues. Germline CDR1 SNHLY, CDR2 FYNNEI. V lost 6 bases to trimming and J lost 4 bases; unmatched junction nucleotides: 3. The CDR3 loop is CASRQGLYEQYF. CDR3 DNA sequence: TGTGCCAGCAGACAGGGGCTGTACGAGCAGTACTTC.

The V and J genes are TRBV28 and TRBJ2-5; D perhaps matches TRBD1 (6 bases). The CDR3 is made up of 13 amino acids. V dropped 5 bases and J dropped 2 bases, with 9 bases sitting between them. Germline V lookup: CDR1 MDHEN, CDR2 SYDVKM. The CDR3 loop reads CASSPGQQETQYF. The CDR3 DNA sequence: TGTGCCAGCAGTCCAGGACAGCAAGAGACCCAGTACTTC.

This chain's CDR3 is CASSIDLEGGSGYTF. In DNA form, the CDR3 reads TGTGCCAGTAGTATAGATCTGGAAGGAGGGAGCGGCTACACCTTC. The V and J genes are TRBV19 and TRBJ1-2; no clear D. The CDR3 contains 15 residues. The ends were cut back, 0 bases at V and 8 bases at J, with 16 bases in the middle. Per germline, CDR1 LNHDA and CDR2 SQIVND (reference sequence).

This chain links TRBV4-1 with TRBJ2-6; D unresolved. Germline V gene data show CDR1 as MGHRA and CDR2 as YSYEKL. The CDR3 covers 16 residues. Trimming took off 0 bases at V and 1 base at J, with 7 bases between the two ends. This chain's CDR3 is CASSQDPESGANVLTF. The CDR3 bases are TGCGCCAGCAGCCAAGACCCTGAGTCTGGGGCCAACGTCCTGACTTTC.

The V call is TRBV6-4, the J call TRBJ2-3, with 11 bases matching TRBD2. The CDR3 runs 14 residues. Unmatched junction bases numbered 8, after V lost 7 bases and J lost 8 bases. The germline CDR1 and CDR2 sequences are MRHNA and SNTAGT. The CDR3 spells CASTETSGIGTQYF. The CDR3 DNA sequence: TGTGCCAGCACTGAGACTAGCGGGATTGGTACGCAGTATTTT.

The chain combines TRBV6-5 with TRBJ2-5, with 9 bases identical to TRBD1. The V gene end was trimmed by 0 bases and the J gene end by 7 bases; junction bases not matched to a gene: 6. The CDR3 covers 15 residues. Looked up from germline, CDR1 is MNHEY and CDR2 is SVGAGI. CDR3 DNA: TGTGCCAGCAGTTACTCGACAGGGGGACTTGGGACCCAGTACTTC. Its protein product is CASSYSTGGLGTQYF.

This clone was observed once. This chain uses TRBV27 with TRBJ1-1, with no clear D. Germline values: CDR1 MNHEY, CDR2 SMNVEV (reference sequence). CDR3 length: 12 residues. Trimming took off 5 bases at V and 1 base at J, with 5 bases between the two ends. This chain's CDR3 is CASSPRNTEAFF. CDR3 nucleotides: TGTGCCAGCAGTCCTAGGAACACTGAAGCTTTCTTT.

This chain links TRBV10-3 with TRBJ1-5; tentative D call: TRBD1 (6 bases). The germline gives CDR1 ENHRY, CDR2 SYGVKD. The CDR3 is made up of 16 amino acids. V lost 0 bases to trimming and J lost 1 base, with 10 bases between them. CDR3 sequence (DNA): TGTGCCATCAGTGAGTCGATGGGGGCGAGCAATCAGCCCCAGCATTTT. Its protein is CAISESMGASNQPQHF.

This sequence joins TRBV9 and TRBJ2-2, with 8 nucleotides matching TRBD1. Trimming at V came to 4 bases and at J to 9 bases, leaving 11 bases not matched to a gene. This CDR3 has 15 amino acids. Germline V CDR1 and CDR2: SGDLS, YYNGEE. The CDR3: CASSPGGQGGRELFF. CDR3 nucleotide sequence: TGTGCCAGCAGCCCTGGAGGACAGGGAGGCAGGGAGCTGTTTTTT.

V and J are TRBV4-1 and TRBJ2-7; 7 bases are a match to TRBD2. Germline V lookup: CDR1 MGHRA, CDR2 YSYEKL. This CDR3 comprises 16 residues. V lost 3 bases, J lost 5 bases, and 13 bases stayed unmatched. The CDR3 DNA is TGCGCCAGCAGCCATCGCGGGGGTCCTGAGGTAGACGAGCAGTACTTC. Encoded protein: CASSHRGGPEVDEQYF.

The gene calls are TRBV19 and TRBJ1-2; TRBD1 might be the D (5 bases). With 3 bases removed from V and 2 bases from J, the gap between germline ends came to 10 bases. CDR3 length: 14 residues. Germline V gives CDR1 LNHDA, CDR2 SQIVND (reference sequence). The CDR3 sequence is CASSMDPGNYGYTF. The CDR3 DNA reads as TGTGCCAGTAGTATGGACCCAGGGAACTATGGCTACACCTTC. Drawing the rest from reference TRBV19 and TRBJ1-2, the complete variable domain is DGGITQSPKYLFRKEGQNVTLSCEQNLNHDAMYWYRQDPGQGLRLIYYSQIVNDFQKGDIAEGYSVSREKKESFPLTVTSAQKNPTAFYLCASSMDPGNYGYTFGSGTRLTVV.

The rearrangement joins TRBV11-1 to TRBJ2-1, with TRBD1 matching over 7 bases. Looked up from germline, CDR1 is SGHAT and CDR2 is FQDESV (reference sequence). J was trimmed by 6 bases and V by 6 bases; bases with no gene match: 11. CDR3 length: 15 residues. CDR3 protein: CASSKITGATNEQFF. CDR3 DNA sequence: TGTGCCAGCAGTAAGATTACAGGGGCAACCAATGAGCAGTTCTTC.

The chain recombines TRBV11-3 with TRBJ1-2; 10 bases agree with TRBD1. The CDR3 sequence is 13 residues long. After removal of 3 bases from V and 8 bases from J, the junction contained 3 bases not matched to a gene. CDR1 SGHNT and CDR2 YENEEA come from the germline V gene. The CDR3 coding sequence is TGTGCCAGCAGCTTGACAGGGGGCAGGGGCTACACCTTC. Translating it yields CASSLTGGRGYTF.

V is TRBV4-1 and J is TRBJ1-2; 9 bases agree with TRBD1. V trimming: 6 bases; J trimming: 4 bases; junction bases outside the gene matches: 6. Germline assignment: CDR1 MGHRA and CDR2 YSYEKL. The CDR3 consists of 14 residues. CDR3 coding DNA: TGCGCCAGCAGACCTCCGGGACAGGGCTATGGCTACACCTTC. Protein: CASRPPGQGYGYTF.

This clone is a singleton in its sample. The rearrangement links TRBV28 to TRBJ1-1; D perhaps matches TRBD1 (5 bases). V was cut by 3 bases and J by 0 bases, with 8 bases left in between. The germline V gene encodes CDR1 MDHEN and CDR2 SYDVKM. This CDR3 contains 14 residues. CDR3 residues: CASSFRGMNTEAFF. Here the CDR3 DNA reads TGTGCCAGCAGTTTCCGGGGGATGAACACTGAAGCTTTCTTT.

For this clone: The sample holds other DNA sequences that translate to the same CDR3. The chain couples TRBV5-1 to TRBJ2-3; possibly TRBD1 for D (5 bases). Germline V gene data show CDR1 as SGHRS and CDR2 as YFSETQ. Trimming removed 1 base at V and 0 bases at J, with 9 bases between. The CDR3 extends over 15 amino acids. In DNA form, the CDR3 reads TGCGCCAGCAGCTTGAGGGGTCCTAGCACAGATACGCAGTATTTT. Encoded protein: CASSLRGPSTDTQYF.

CDR3 protein: CASSQFGSGQGPETQYF. CDR3 bases: TGTGCCAGCAGCCAGTTCGGTAGCGGCCAGGGCCCGGAGACCCAGTACTTC. The chain combines TRBV14 with TRBJ2-5; the D gene is possibly TRBD2 (6 bases). This CDR3 has 17 amino acids. The ends were cut back, 3 bases at V and 5 bases at J, with 22 bases in the middle. Germline lookup yields CDR1 SGHDN and CDR2 FVKESK.